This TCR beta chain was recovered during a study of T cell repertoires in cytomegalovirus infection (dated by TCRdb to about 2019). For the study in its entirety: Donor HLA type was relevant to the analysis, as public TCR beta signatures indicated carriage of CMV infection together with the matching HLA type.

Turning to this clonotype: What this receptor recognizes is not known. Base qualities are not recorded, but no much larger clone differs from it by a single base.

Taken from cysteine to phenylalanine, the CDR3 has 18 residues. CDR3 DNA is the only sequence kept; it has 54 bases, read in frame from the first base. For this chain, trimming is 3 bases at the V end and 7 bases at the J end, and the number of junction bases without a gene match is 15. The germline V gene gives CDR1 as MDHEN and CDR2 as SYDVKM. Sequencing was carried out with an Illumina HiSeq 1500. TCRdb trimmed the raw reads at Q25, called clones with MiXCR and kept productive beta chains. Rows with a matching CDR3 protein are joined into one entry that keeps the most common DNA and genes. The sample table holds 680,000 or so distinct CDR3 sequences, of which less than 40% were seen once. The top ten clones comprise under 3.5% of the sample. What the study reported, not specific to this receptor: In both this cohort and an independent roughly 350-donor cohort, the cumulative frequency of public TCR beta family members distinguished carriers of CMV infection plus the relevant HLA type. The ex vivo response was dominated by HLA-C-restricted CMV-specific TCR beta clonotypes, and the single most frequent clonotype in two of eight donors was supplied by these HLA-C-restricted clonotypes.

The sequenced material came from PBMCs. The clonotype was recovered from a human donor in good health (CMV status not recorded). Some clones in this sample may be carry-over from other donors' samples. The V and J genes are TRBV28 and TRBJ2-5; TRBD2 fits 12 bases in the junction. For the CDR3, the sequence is CASSFPRTRTSGTRTQYF. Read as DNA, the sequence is TGTGCCAGCAGTTTCCCTCGCACTAGGACTAGCGGGACTAGGACCCAGTACTTC. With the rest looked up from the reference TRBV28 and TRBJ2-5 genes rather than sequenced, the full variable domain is DVKVTQSSRYLVKRTGEKVFLECVQDMDHENMFWYRQDPGLGLRLIYFSYDVKMKEKGDIPEGYSVSREKKERFSLILESASTNQTSMYLCASSFPRTRTSGTRTQYFGPGTRLLVL.